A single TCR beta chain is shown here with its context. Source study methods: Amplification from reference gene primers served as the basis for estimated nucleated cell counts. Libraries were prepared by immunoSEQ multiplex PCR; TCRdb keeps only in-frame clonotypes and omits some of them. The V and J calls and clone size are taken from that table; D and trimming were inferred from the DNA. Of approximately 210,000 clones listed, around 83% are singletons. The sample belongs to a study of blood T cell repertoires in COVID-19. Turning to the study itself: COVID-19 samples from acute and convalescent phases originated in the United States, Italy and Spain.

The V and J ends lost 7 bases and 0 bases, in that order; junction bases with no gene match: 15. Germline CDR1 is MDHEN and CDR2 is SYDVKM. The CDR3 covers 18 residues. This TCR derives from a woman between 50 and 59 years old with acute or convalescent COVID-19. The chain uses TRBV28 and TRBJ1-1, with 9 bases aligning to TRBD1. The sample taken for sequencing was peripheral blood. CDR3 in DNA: TGTGCCAGCAAACTACAGGGGGCGATTTACGGGGTGAACACTGAAGCTTTCTTT. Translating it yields CASKLQGAIYGVNTEAFF.